The TCR beta chain described here comes from a study of early T cells in non-severe SARS-CoV-2 infection. This clonotype was recorded a few times. This CDR3 has 15 amino acids. Germline assignment: CDR1 SGHRS and CDR2 YFSETQ. The trim removed 3 bases at V and 7 bases at J, leaving 6 bases unmatched. Each cDNA molecule carried a unique molecular identifier. TCRdb passed the 5' RACE reads through MiXCR, listing each CDR3 protein once. The sample yields 70,000 to 90,000 distinct CDR3 sequences, 15% to 17% seen once. The TCR sequence derives from an adult who was a healthcare worker with PCR-confirmed SARS-CoV-2 infection or an uninfected control (not recorded which). Sample: whole blood. The chain uses TRBV5-1 and TRBJ1-6; TRBD1 matches 8 bases. CDR3 in amino acids: CASSSTGAGNSPLHF. CDR3 coding DNA: TGCGCCAGCAGCTCGACAGGGGCTGGAAATTCACCCCTCCACTTT.